The sequence of this TCR beta chain was determined in a study of regulatory T cells in long-lasting Graves disease. The study's findings and limits: TCR diversity was lower in persistent Graves' patients (versus newly diagnosed ones). Whereas 966 public clonotypes were shared by new patients, persistent patients shared more, at roughly 3,000.

Concerning this clonotype: What it recognizes is unknown.

Time point reported: persistent/refractory GD, antithyroid drugs over 5 years with positive TRAb. Preparation of the TCR library used RNA extracted from PBMCs. Patients met American Thyroid Association criteria for Graves' disease. The germline gives CDR1 SGDLS, CDR2 YYNGEE. V was pared by 0 bases and J by 3 bases, with 10 bases between. The CDR3 covers 15 residues. In building TCR beta libraries, iRepertoire HTBI primers were used together with Arm-PCR of CDR3 regions. TCRdb ran MiXCR on the multiplex PCR reads and lists one entry per CDR3 protein. The sample records around 460,000 distinct CDR3 sequences, 20% to 25% being singletons.

The TCR sequence derives from a female donor with Graves disease. The genes are TRBV9 and TRBJ1-3; tentatively, D is TRBD1 (5 bases). Sequencing was performed on peripheral blood mononuclear cells (PBMCs), taken when the disease was refractory, from a patient treated with antithyroid drugs. The CDR3 coding sequence is TGTGCCAGCAGCGTAGATGGGGCCGGTGGAAACACCATATATTTT. Protein product: CASSVDGAGGNTIYF. Variable domain in full (rest from reference TRBV9 and TRBJ1-3): DSGVTQTPKHLITATGQRVTLRCSPRSGDLSVYWYQQSLDQGLQFLIQYYNGEERAKGNILERFSAQQFPDLHSELNLSSLELGDSALYFCASSVDGAGGNTIYFGEGSWLTVV.